Each of the 9 T cell receptor beta chains below was sequenced from the same sample in a study of long-term antiretroviral therapy in people with HIV. Investigators performed immunoSEQ version v3.0 at survey level. The protocol was immunoSEQ multiplex PCR, while the TCRdb copy is restricted to in-frame clones and leaves out a portion. The data contain around 21,000 clones, less than 85% of them singletons. The material was unsorted PBMCs, obtained at the start of antiretroviral therapy. The receptors come from a man aged 50 to 59 with HIV.

The V call is TRBV6-5, the J call TRBJ2-1; 7 bases fit TRBD2. The CDR3 covers 15 residues. The germline V gene has CDR1 MNHEY and CDR2 SVGAGI. V dropped 0 bases and J dropped 3; count of bases not matched to a gene: 2. The CDR3, as DNA: TGTGCCAGCAGTTACTCTGGGGGGGGCTACAATGAGCAGTTCTTC. As protein: CASSYSGGGYNEQFF.

In the case of this clone: The same CDR3 arises from other DNA sequences in this sample as well. J is TRBJ2-1 and V is TRBV7-2; TRBD2 agrees at 14 bases. J was trimmed by 7 bases and V by 4 bases; bases with no gene match: 3. CDR3 length: 15 amino acids. Germline V gene data show CDR1 as SGHTA and CDR2 as FQGNSA. DNA of the CDR3: TGTGCCAGCAGCTCGGGACTAGCGGGGGTTAATGAGCAGTTCTTC. Its protein is CASSSGLAGVNEQFF.

The rearrangement links TRBV6-1 to TRBJ1-1; TRBD1 is a possible D gene (6 bases). Between the trimmed V and J ends, which lost 7 bases and 6 bases, there was a span of 15 bases. CDR1 is MNHNS and CDR2 is SASEGT in the germline V gene. The CDR3 runs to 13 residues. The CDR3 coding sequence is TGTGCCAGCATGAGCTCCGGGGGCCCTGAAGCTTTCTTT. Translating gives CASMSSGGPEAFF.

The rearrangement joins TRBV5-6 to TRBJ1-2; 8 nucleotides match TRBD1. Germline lookup yields CDR1 SGHDT and CDR2 YYEEEE. The CDR3 is made up of 14 amino acids. Trimming at V came to 4 bases and at J to 4 bases, leaving 6 bases not matched to a gene. In DNA, the CDR3 is TGTGCCAGCAGCCTCATTACAGGGGGCTATGGCTACACCTTC. It yields the protein CASSLITGGYGYTF. The full variable domain, in which reference TRBV5-6 and TRBJ1-2 provide the parts outside the CDR3, is DAGVTQSPTHLIKTRGQQVTLRCSPKSGHDTVSWYQQALGQGPQFIFQYYEEEERQRGNFPDRFSGHQFPNYSSELNVNALLLGDSALYLCASSLITGGYGYTFGSGTRLTVV.

The chain links TRBV6-5 to TRBJ1-5; possibly TRBD1 for D (5 bases). V was cut by 5 bases and J by 4 bases, with 12 bases left in between. This CDR3 region has 14 residues. Germline lookup yields CDR1 MNHEY and CDR2 SVGAGI. This CDR3 is CASSPGSPNQPQHF. The CDR3 coding sequence is TGTGCCAGCAGTCCAGGGTCTCCGAATCAGCCCCAGCATTTT.

This clone was counted a few times. The chain uses TRBV25-1 and TRBJ1-5; D unclear. The CDR3 is made up of 15 amino acids. CDR1 and CDR2 (germline): MGHDK, SYGVNS. Trimming removed 1 base at V and 0 bases at J, with 7 bases between. Here the CDR3 reads CASSESDYSNQPQHF. The CDR3 DNA reads as TGTGCCAGCAGTGAATCCGACTATAGCAATCAGCCCCAGCATTTT.

This chain links TRBV7-9 with TRBJ1-4, with D tentatively TRBD1 (5 bases). V lost 4 bases and J 8 bases, leaving 17 bases between the germline ends. The germline gives CDR1 SEHNR, CDR2 FQNEAQ (reference sequence). The CDR3 covers 15 residues. CDR3 sequence (DNA): TGTGCCAGCAGCTCTCCGGGACGCCCTAGAGAAAAACTGTTTTTT. Translated, it gives CASSSPGRPREKLFF. The full variable domain, its missing parts supplied by reference TRBV7-9 and TRBJ1-4, is DTGVSQNPRHKITKRGQNVTFRCDPISEHNRLYWYRQTLGQGPEFLTYFQNEAQLEKSRLLSDRFSAERPKGSFSTLEIQRTEQGDSAMYLCASSSPGRPREKLFFGSGTQLSVL.

The rearrangement uses TRBV6-1 and TRBJ2-2; weak D call: TRBD1 (5 bases). The CDR3 is 14 amino acids. Trimming cost V 6 bases and J 7 bases, with 15 bases left between them. Germline V gene lookup returns CDR1 MNHNS and CDR2 SASEGT. In nucleotides, the CDR3 is TGTGCCAGCAGCTTCAGGGTTATCGGCGGGGAGCTGTTTTTT. Translated, it gives CASSFRVIGGELFF.

This clone is deemed medium-sized. This chain connects TRBV5-6 to TRBJ2-1; 12 bases are shared with TRBD2. The CDR3 extends over 15 amino acids. The J segment lost 7 bases and the V segment lost 3 bases, leaving 5 bases of the junction unmatched. Germline values: CDR1 SGHDT, CDR2 YYEEEE. The CDR3 region is CASSSLAGGENEQFF. The CDR3 coding sequence is TGTGCCAGCAGCTCTCTAGCGGGGGGGGAGAATGAGCAGTTCTTC.